This T cell receptor (beta chain) was captured by sequencing in a study of blood T cell repertoires in COVID-19. Study information: Collection of acute and convalescent COVID-19 samples took place in the United States, Italy and Spain. PBMCs, B-cell-depleted T cells, or T cells were the source of the cDNA or gDNA that made up the material.

While infection was still active, Seattle patients were enrolled and then followed longitudinally. V trimming: 0 bases; J trimming: 2 bases; junction bases outside the gene matches: 4. CDR3 length: 16 residues. CDR1 is SGHRS and CDR2 is YFSETQ in the germline V gene. Source study methods: Reference gene primer amplification yielded estimated nucleated cell counts. Sequenced by immunoSEQ multiplex PCR; TCRdb stores in-frame clones only, minus some. The V and J calls and clone size are taken from that table; D and trimming were inferred from the DNA. Among roughly 340,000 clones listed, more than 80% were seen once.

The sequence was obtained from a woman younger than 45 with COVID-19, enrolled during active disease. The chain joins TRBV5-1 to TRBJ2-3; 9 nucleotides match TRBD2. Sequencing was performed on peripheral blood. CDR3 region: CASSLETSGLTDTQYF. The CDR3 coding sequence is TGCGCCAGCAGCTTGGAGACTAGCGGTCTCACAGATACGCAGTATTTT.